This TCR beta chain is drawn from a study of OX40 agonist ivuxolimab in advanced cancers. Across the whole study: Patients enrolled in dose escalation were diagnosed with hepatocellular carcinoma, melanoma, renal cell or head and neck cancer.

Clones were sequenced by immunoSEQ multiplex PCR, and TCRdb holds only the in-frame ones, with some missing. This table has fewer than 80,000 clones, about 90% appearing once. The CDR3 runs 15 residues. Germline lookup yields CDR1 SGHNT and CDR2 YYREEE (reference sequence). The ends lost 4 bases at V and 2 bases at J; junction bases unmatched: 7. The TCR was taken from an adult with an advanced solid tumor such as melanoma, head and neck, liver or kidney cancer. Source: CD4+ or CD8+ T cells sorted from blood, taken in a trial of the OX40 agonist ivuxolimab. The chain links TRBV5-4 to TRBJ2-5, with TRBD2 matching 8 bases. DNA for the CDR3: TGTGCCAGCAGCCGTAGCGGGGCAGGTCAAGAGACCCAGTACTTC. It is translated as CASSRSGAGQETQYF.